This TCR beta chain originates from a study of blood T cell repertoires in COVID-19. Here immunoSEQ multiplex PCR was the method, and the copy in TCRdb shows in-frame clones only, minus some. The table lists a few hundred thousand clones, about nine tenths of them singletons. Trimming pared 3 bases from V and 4 bases from J, leaving 10 bases between. Per the germline V gene, CDR1 is SGDLS and CDR2 is YYNGEE. The CDR3 is 14 residues long. This clonotype was obtained from a woman in her twenties or thirties with COVID-19, enrolled during active disease. The sequencing input was peripheral blood. The chain links TRBV9 to TRBJ2-2, with D perhaps TRBD2 (5 bases). The CDR3 DNA follows: TGTGCCAGCAGCGAAGCGGCGGTCACCGGGGAGCTGTTTTTT. This sequence encodes CASSEAAVTGELFF.